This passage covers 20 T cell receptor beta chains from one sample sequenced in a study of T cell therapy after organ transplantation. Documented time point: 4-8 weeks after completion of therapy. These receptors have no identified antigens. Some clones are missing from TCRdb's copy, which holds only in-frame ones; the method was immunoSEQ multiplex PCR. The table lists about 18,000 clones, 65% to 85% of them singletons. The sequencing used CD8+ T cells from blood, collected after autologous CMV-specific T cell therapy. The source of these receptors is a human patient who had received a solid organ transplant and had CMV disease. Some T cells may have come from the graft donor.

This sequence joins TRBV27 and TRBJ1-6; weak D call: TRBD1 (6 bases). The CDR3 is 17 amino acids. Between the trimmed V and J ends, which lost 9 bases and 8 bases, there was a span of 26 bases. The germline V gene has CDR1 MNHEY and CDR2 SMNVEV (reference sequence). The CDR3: CARDSGQTLRSDSPLHF. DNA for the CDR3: TGTGCCAGAGATTCCGGACAGACCCTAAGGTCAGATTCACCCCTCCACTTT.

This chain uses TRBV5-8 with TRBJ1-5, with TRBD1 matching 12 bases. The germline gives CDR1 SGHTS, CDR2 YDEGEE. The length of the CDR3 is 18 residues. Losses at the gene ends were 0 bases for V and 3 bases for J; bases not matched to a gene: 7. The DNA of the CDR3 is TGTGCCAGCAGCTTGGAAGGGACAGGGGGCGGATTCAATCAGCCCCAGCATTTT. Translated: CASSLEGTGGGFNQPQHF.

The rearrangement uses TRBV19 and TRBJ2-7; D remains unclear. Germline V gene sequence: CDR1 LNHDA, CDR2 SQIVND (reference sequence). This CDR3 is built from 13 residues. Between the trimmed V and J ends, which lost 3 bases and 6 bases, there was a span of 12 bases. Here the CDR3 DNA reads TGTGCCAGTAGTATTGGGTGGGCAGGCGAGCAGTACTTC. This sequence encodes CASSIGWAGEQYF.

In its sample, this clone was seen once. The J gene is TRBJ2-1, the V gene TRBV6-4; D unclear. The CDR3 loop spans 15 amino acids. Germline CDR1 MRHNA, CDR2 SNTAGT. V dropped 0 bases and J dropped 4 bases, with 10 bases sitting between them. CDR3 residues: CASSDSTDFYNEQFF. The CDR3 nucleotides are TGTGCCAGCAGTGACTCGACGGATTTTTACAATGAGCAGTTCTTC.

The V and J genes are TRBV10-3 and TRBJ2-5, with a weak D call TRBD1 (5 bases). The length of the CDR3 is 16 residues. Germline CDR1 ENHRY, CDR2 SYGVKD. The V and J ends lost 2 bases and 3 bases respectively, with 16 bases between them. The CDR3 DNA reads TGTGCCATCAGTGAGGCACAGGACCCGAGTAAAGAGACCCAGTACTTC. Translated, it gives CAISEAQDPSKETQYF.

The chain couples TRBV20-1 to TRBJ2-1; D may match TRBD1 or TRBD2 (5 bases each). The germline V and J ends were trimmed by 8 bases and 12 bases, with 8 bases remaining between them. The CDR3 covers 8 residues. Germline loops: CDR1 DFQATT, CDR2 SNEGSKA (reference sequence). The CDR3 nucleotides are TGCAGTTCTGGGGGGCAGTTCTTC. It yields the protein CSSGGQFF.

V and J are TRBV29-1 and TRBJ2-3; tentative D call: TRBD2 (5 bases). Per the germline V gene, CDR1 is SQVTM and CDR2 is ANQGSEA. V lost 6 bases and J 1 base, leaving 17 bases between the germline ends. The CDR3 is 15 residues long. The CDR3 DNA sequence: TGCAGCGTCCGAGGGTCTCGAGGTGGCACAGATACGCAGTATTTT. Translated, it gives CSVRGSRGGTDTQYF.

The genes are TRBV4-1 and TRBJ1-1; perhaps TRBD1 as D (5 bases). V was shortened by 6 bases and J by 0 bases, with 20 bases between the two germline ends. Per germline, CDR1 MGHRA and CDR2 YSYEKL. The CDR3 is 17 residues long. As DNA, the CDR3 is TGCGCCAGCAGGCGAACCCCCGGGACCGCGATGAACACTGAAGCTTTCTTT. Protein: CASRRTPGTAMNTEAFF.

The CDR3 coding sequence is TGTGCCAGCAGCGTAGGGATAGAGACGCACTACGAGCAGTACTTC. It yields the protein CASSVGIETHYEQYF. This sequence joins TRBV9 and TRBJ2-7; D not resolved. Trimming shortened V by 0 bases and J by 3 bases, and 13 bases separated the two germline ends. Germline V lookup: CDR1 SGDLS, CDR2 YYNGEE. The CDR3 loop spans 15 amino acids.

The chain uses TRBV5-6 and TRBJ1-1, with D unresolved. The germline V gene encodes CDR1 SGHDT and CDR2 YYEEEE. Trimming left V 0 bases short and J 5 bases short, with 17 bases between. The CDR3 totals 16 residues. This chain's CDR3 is CASSLGLLVLGTEAFF. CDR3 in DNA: TGTGCCAGCAGCTTGGGACTACTCGTTTTAGGTACTGAAGCTTTCTTT. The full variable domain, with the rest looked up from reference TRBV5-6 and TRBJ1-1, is DAGVTQSPTHLIKTRGQQVTLRCSPKSGHDTVSWYQQALGQGPQFIFQYYEEEERQRGNFPDRFSGHQFPNYSSELNVNALLLGDSALYLCASSLGLLVLGTEAFFGQGTRLTVV.

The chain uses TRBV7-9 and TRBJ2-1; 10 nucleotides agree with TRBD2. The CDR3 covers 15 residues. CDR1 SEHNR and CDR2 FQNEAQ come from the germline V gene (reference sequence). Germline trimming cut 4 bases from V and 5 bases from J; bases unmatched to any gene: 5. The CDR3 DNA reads TGTGCCAGCAGCTCACTAGCGGGGAAAAACAATGAGCAGTTCTTC. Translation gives CASSSLAGKNNEQFF.

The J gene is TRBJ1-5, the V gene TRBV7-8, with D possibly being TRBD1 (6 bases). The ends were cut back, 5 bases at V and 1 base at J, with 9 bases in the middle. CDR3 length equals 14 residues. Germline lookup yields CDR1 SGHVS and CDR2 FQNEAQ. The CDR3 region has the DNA TGTGCCAGCAGCGAGGGGGGAAGCAATCAGCCCCAGCATTTT. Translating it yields CASSEGGSNQPQHF.

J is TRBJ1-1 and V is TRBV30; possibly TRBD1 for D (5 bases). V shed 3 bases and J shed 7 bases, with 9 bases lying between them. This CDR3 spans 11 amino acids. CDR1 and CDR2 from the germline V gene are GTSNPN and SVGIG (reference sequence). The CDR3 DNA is TGTGCCTGGAGCGGCGGGGGTGAAGCTTTCTTT. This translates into CAWSGGGEAFF. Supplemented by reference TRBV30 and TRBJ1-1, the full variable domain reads SQTIHQWPATLVQPVGSPLSLECTVEGTSNPNLYWYRQAAGRGLQLLFYSVGIGQISSEVPQNLSASRPQDRQFILSSKKLLLSDSGFYLCAWSGGGEAFFGQGTRLTVV.

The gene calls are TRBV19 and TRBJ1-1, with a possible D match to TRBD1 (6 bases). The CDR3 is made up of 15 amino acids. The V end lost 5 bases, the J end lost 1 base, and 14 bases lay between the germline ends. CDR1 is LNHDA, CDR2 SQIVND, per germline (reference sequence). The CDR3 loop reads CASSLVLQGNTEAFF. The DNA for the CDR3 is TGTGCCAGTAGTTTAGTTCTACAGGGGAACACTGAAGCTTTCTTT.

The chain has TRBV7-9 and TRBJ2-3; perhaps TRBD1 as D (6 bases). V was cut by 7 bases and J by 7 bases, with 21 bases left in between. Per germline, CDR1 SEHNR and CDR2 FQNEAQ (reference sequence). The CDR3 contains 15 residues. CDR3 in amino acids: CASTRGTSGQNTQYF. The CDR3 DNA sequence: TGTGCCAGCACCCGGGGCACCTCGGGACAAAATACGCAGTATTTT.

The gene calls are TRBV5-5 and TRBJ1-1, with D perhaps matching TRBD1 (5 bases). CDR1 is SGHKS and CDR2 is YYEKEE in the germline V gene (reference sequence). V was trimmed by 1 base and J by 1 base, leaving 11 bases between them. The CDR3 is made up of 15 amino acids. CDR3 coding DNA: TGTGCCAGCAGCTTGTCACAGGCGGGGAACACTGAAGCTTTCTTT. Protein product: CASSLSQAGNTEAFF.

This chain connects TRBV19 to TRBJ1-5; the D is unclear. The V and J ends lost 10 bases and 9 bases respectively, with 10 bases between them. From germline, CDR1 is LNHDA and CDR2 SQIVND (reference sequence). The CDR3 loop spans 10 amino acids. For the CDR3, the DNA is TGTGCCACCCCGCAAGGGCCCCAGCATTTT. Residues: CATPQGPQHF.

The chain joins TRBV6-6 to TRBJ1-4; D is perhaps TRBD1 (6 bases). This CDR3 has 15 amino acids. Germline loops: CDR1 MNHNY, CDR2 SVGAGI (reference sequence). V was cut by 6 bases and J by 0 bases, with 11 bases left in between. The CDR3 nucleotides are TGTGCCAGCAGGCCTACAGGGTCAACTAATGAAAAACTGTTTTTT. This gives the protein CASRPTGSTNEKLFF.

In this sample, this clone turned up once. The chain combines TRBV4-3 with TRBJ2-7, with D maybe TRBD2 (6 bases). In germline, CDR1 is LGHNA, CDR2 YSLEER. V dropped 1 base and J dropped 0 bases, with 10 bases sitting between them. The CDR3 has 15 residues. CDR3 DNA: TGCGCCAGCAGCCAAGTGGAGGGGTCCTCCTACGAGCAGTACTTC. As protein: CASSQVEGSSYEQYF.

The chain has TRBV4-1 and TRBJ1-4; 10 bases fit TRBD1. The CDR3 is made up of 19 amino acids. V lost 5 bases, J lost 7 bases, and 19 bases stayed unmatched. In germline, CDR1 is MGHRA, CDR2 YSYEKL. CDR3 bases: TGCGCCAGCAGCGACAGTTGGGGACAGGGGAGAGTCCTTGGTGAAAAACTGTTTTTT. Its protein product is CASSDSWGQGRVLGEKLFF.